The 26 T cell receptor beta chains in this list originate from one sample, sequenced in a study of beta chain features in type 1 diabetes. Every bit of the isolated RNA underwent reverse transcription, so sequencing read expressed TCRB transcripts. The data were produced by immunoSEQ multiplex PCR, yet TCRdb's version contains in-frame clones alone and is incomplete. The sample shows 620,000 or so clones, roughly a sixth of them seen only once. The sample was naive CD4+ T cells from blood. Source of these receptors: a man between 18 and 29 years old in good health.

The rearrangement links TRBV25-1 to TRBJ2-5, with D perhaps TRBD1 (6 bases). The last part of the DNA fits TRBJ2-7 better; the J call may be wrong. The CDR3 loop spans 15 amino acids. CDR1 is MGHDK and CDR2 is SYGVNS in the germline V gene. The DNA of the CDR3 is TGTGCCAGCAGTCCCAGGAACAGGGCATCCTACGAGCAGTACTTC. Translation gives CASSPRNRASYEQYF.

The chain uses TRBV5-4 and TRBJ1-2, with 7 bases aligning to TRBD1. This CDR3 spans 15 amino acids. Germline CDR1 SGHNT, CDR2 YYREEE (reference sequence). V lost 4 bases to trimming and J lost 5 bases; unmatched junction nucleotides: 11. The CDR3 DNA follows: TGTGCCAGCAGCCAAATAGAGCAGGGGGGTTATGGCTACACCTTC. Translated: CASSQIEQGGYGYTF. The entire variable domain, with the rest obtained from reference TRBV5-4 and TRBJ1-2, is as follows: ETGVTQSPTHLIKTRGQQVTLRCSSQSGHNTVSWYQQALGQGPQFIFQYYREEENGRGNFPPRFSGLQFPNYSSELNVNALELDDSALYLCASSQIEQGGYGYTFGSGTRLTVV.

A few counts support this clone. This chain joins TRBV25-1 and TRBJ2-3; D is unclear. The CDR3 length is 15 residues. The V gene lost 7 bases and the J gene lost 4 bases, with 18 bases spanning the gap. The V gene's germline CDR1 is MGHDK and CDR2 SYGVNS. The CDR3 region has the DNA TGTGCCAGCAACCTTTTCCGGGCCACGGCAGATACGCAGTATTTT. It is translated as CASNLFRATADTQYF.

The chain combines TRBV7-2 with TRBJ2-2, with no clear D. V was shortened by 1 base and J by 7 bases, with 4 bases between the two germline ends. The V gene's germline CDR1 is SGHTA and CDR2 FQGNSA. The CDR3 loop spans 12 amino acids. In DNA, the CDR3 is TGTGCCAGCAGCTTAGGGTTCGGGGAGCTGTTTTTT. Translated: CASSLGFGELFF.

This chain joins TRBV9 and TRBJ2-7; D call uncertain. The germline V gene encodes CDR1 SGDLS and CDR2 YYNGEE. The CDR3 sequence is 15 residues long. V gave up 0 bases and J gave up 0 bases, with 10 bases separating them. This chain's CDR3 is CASSVGPLHSYEQYF. The DNA for the CDR3 is TGTGCCAGCAGCGTAGGACCGCTACACTCCTACGAGCAGTACTTC.

Worth noting for this clone: The sample carries other DNA sequences with the same CDR3. The rearrangement uses TRBV10-3 and TRBJ2-3; 8 bases align to TRBD2. This CDR3 comprises 15 residues. Per the germline V gene, CDR1 is ENHRY and CDR2 is SYGVKD. J gave up 0 bases and V 4 bases, and 3 bases lay outside the gene matches. The CDR3 nucleotides read TGTGCCATCAGTGCAACTAGCGGTAGCACAGATACGCAGTATTTT. Its protein product is CAISATSGSTDTQYF.

This clone was seen a handful of times. V gene TRBV10-3 combines with J gene TRBJ2-3, with D maybe TRBD1 (5 bases). V was clipped by 5 bases and J by 4 bases, with 10 bases between them. The CDR3 totals 13 residues. The germline gives CDR1 ENHRY, CDR2 SYGVKD. The CDR3 here is CAISNSGSDTQYF. CDR3 coding DNA: TGTGCCATCAGTAACTCAGGGTCAGATACGCAGTATTTT.

This chain links TRBV28 with TRBJ1-2; weak D call: TRBD1 (6 bases). With 7 bases removed from V and 0 bases from J, the gap between germline ends came to 6 bases. The CDR3 is made up of 12 amino acids. Germline CDR1 and CDR2: MDHEN and SYDVKM. The CDR3 DNA reads as TGTGCCAGCAACAGGGCTAACTATGGCTACACCTTC. It specifies CASNRANYGYTF.

CDR3 DNA: TGTGCCAGCAGTGACGGACTATCTTCGTACCAAGAGACCCAGTACTTC. Translation: CASSDGLSSYQETQYF. The chain carries TRBV9 and TRBJ2-5, with a possible D match to TRBD2 (6 bases). The CDR3 is 16 amino acids. Trimming cost V 5 bases and J 0 bases, with 17 bases left between them. The germline CDR1 and CDR2 sequences are SGDLS and YYNGEE.

The rearrangement joins TRBV7-9 to TRBJ2-3; TRBD1 is a possible D gene (7 bases). The CDR3 is 16 residues long. Germline V gene lookup returns CDR1 SEHNR and CDR2 FQNEAQ (reference sequence). V lost 4 bases and J 1 base, leaving 15 bases between the germline ends. The CDR3 DNA reads TGTGCCAGCAGCTACGGCCAGGGGGGACGCACAGATACGCAGTATTTT. This gives the protein CASSYGQGGRTDTQYF.

The chain links TRBV7-2 to TRBJ2-4; 8 nucleotides agree with TRBD1. The CDR3 extends over 18 amino acids. Trimming cost V 0 bases and J 0 bases; bases outside gene matches: 7. The germline V gene has CDR1 SGHTA and CDR2 FQGNSA. CDR3 sequence reads: CASSLAKVGQGAKNIQYF. DNA for the CDR3: TGTGCCAGCAGCTTAGCTAAGGTCGGACAGGGAGCCAAAAACATTCAGTACTTC.

This clone was observed a handful of times. The chain uses TRBV4-1 and TRBJ1-3, with no clear D. Germline V gene data show CDR1 as MGHRA and CDR2 as YSYEKL. The V and J ends lost 0 bases and 5 bases respectively, with 5 bases between them. The CDR3 covers 13 residues. The CDR3 DNA follows: TGCGCCAGCAGCCAAGATCGGAGAAACACCATATATTTT. Amino acid sequence: CASSQDRRNTIYF.

This clone was seen a handful of times. Within the sample, other DNA sequences also encode this same CDR3. The rearrangement links TRBV20-1 to TRBJ2-7, with D hard to call. The V end was cut by 6 bases, the J end by 4 bases, with 4 bases between. From germline, CDR1 is DFQATT and CDR2 SNEGSKA (reference sequence). This CDR3 contains 9 residues. The DNA for the CDR3 is TGCAGTGCAGGTTACGAGCAGTACTTC. Protein sequence: CSAGYEQYF.

The chain joins TRBV5-4 to TRBJ1-5, with a tentative D call TRBD1 (6 bases). V was trimmed by 2 bases and J by 0 bases, leaving 18 bases between them. The CDR3 has 18 residues. The germline V gene has CDR1 SGHNT and CDR2 YYREEE (reference sequence). CDR3 nucleotide sequence: TGTGCCAGCAGCTTAGCTCCGGACAGTAAATTTAGCAATCAGCCCCAGCATTTT. It codes for CASSLAPDSKFSNQPQHF.

This clone has a handful of counts. The rearrangement joins TRBV27 to TRBJ1-5; tentative D call: TRBD1 (5 bases). The CDR3 is 18 residues long. With 6 bases removed from V and 2 bases from J, the gap between germline ends came to 23 bases. Germline assignment: CDR1 MNHEY and CDR2 SMNVEV (reference sequence). The DNA of the CDR3 is TGTGCCAGCAGCCGATATAGCCGGGGCCCGGGGGGCAATCAGCCCCAGCATTTT. Protein: CASSRYSRGPGGNQPQHF.

This chain links TRBV18 with TRBJ1-1; 7 nucleotides match TRBD1. This CDR3 comprises 13 residues. From germline, CDR1 is KGHSH and CDR2 LQKENI. Trimming took 6 bases from V and 8 from J; bases not matched to a gene: 9. CDR3 in amino acids: CASSPWDSAEAFF. The CDR3 region has the DNA TGTGCCAGCTCTCCTTGGGACAGCGCCGAAGCTTTCTTT.

The chain uses TRBV18 and TRBJ2-7, with unresolved D. The ends were cut back, 1 base at V and 3 bases at J, with 13 bases in the middle. This CDR3 is 15 amino acids long. The germline CDR1 and CDR2 sequences are KGHSH and LQKENI. The CDR3 DNA follows: TGTGCCAGCTCACCACGGCCGGACGGTCACTACGAGCAGTACTTC. Translation gives CASSPRPDGHYEQYF.

This clone turned up a few times. The V call is TRBV19, the J call TRBJ1-4; D gene uncertain. The CDR3 is made up of 13 amino acids. Germline V CDR1 and CDR2: LNHDA, SQIVND (reference sequence). Trimming cost V 7 bases and J 3 bases, with 9 bases left between them. CDR3 nucleotides: TGTGCCAGTAACGGGTATTCTAATGAAAAACTGTTTTTT. Encoded protein: CASNGYSNEKLFF.

The rearrangement joins TRBV9 to TRBJ2-3; tentatively, D is TRBD1 (6 bases). Germline-derived CDR1 and CDR2 are SGDLS and YYNGEE. The CDR3 loop spans 16 amino acids. Trimming took 4 bases from V and 3 from J, leaving 18 bases between them. The CDR3 region is CASSNIRGAGTDTQYF. The DNA of the CDR3 is TGTGCCAGCAGCAATATCAGGGGCGCCGGGACAGATACGCAGTATTTT. Full variable domain (missing parts from reference TRBV9 and TRBJ2-3): DSGVTQTPKHLITATGQRVTLRCSPRSGDLSVYWYQQSLDQGLQFLIQYYNGEERAKGNILERFSAQQFPDLHSELNLSSLELGDSALYFCASSNIRGAGTDTQYFGPGTRLTVL.

This rearrangement joins TRBV4-2 to TRBJ2-1; D might be TRBD1 (5 bases). The CDR3 is 16 residues long. Germline CDR1 LGHNA, CDR2 YNFKEQ. V lost 2 bases, J lost 7 bases, and 18 bases lay in between. The CDR3 sequence: CASSQHLQGNGNEQFF. The CDR3 bases are TGTGCCAGCAGCCAACACCTCCAGGGTAATGGAAATGAGCAGTTCTTC.

This clone has a handful of counts. J is TRBJ2-1 and V is TRBV6-5; perhaps TRBD2 as D (5 bases). CDR3 size: 12 residues. The V gene lost 6 bases and the J gene lost 10 bases, with 13 bases spanning the gap. The germline gives CDR1 MNHEY, CDR2 SVGAGI. The CDR3 here is CASRARAREQFF. In DNA form, the CDR3 reads TGTGCCAGCAGAGCGAGGGCCAGAGAGCAGTTCTTC.

The table lists this clone with a few counts. The rearrangement links TRBV5-1 to TRBJ2-2, with D perhaps TRBD1 (6 bases). V lost 3 bases and J 6 bases, leaving 15 bases between the germline ends. The CDR3 length is 15 residues. The V gene's germline CDR1 is SGHRS and CDR2 YFSETQ. Written as DNA, the CDR3 is TGCGCCAGCAGCTCCCAAGACAGGCAGGCCGGGGAGCTGTTTTTT. Translation gives CASSSQDRQAGELFF.

The V and J genes are TRBV6-5 and TRBJ2-4; weak D call: TRBD1 (6 bases). Between the trimmed V and J ends, which lost 2 bases and 4 bases, there was a span of 6 bases. Germline values: CDR1 MNHEY, CDR2 SVGAGI. CDR3 size: 13 residues. CDR3 DNA: TGTGCCAGCAGTTACACAGGGAAAAACATTCAGTACTTC. This gives the protein CASSYTGKNIQYF.

The rearrangement uses TRBV15 and TRBJ2-5; 8 nucleotides line up with TRBD2. Germline values: CDR1 LNHNV, CDR2 YYDKDF (reference sequence). CDR3 length: 19 residues. The V and J ends lost 0 bases and 0 bases, in that order; junction bases with no gene match: 12. The CDR3 DNA reads as TGTGCCACCAGCAGAGATCGGATTCCGGGACTAGTATACCAAGAGACCCAGTACTTC. As protein: CATSRDRIPGLVYQETQYF.

This clone was observed a few times. This sequence joins TRBV7-8 and TRBJ2-5; TRBD1 agrees at 8 bases. This CDR3 has 14 amino acids. The germline V gene encodes CDR1 SGHVS and CDR2 FQNEAQ. Losses at the gene ends were 4 bases for V and 5 bases for J; bases not matched to a gene: 6. The DNA of the CDR3 is TGTGCCAGCAGCTCCCGGACAGGGCCGGAGACCCAGTACTTC. Translation: CASSSRTGPETQYF. Based on the CDR3 plus reference TRBV7-8 and TRBJ2-5, the full variable domain is GAGVSQSPRYKVAKRGQDVALRCDPISGHVSLFWYQQALGQGPEFLTYFQNEAQLDKSGLPSDRFFAERPEGSVSTLKIQRTQQEDSAVYLCASSSRTGPETQYFGPGTRLLVL.

This clone was detected a few times. At the DNA level, this CDR3 is encoded by other sequences in the same sample as well. This chain connects TRBV9 to TRBJ2-3; D not resolved. Germline V gene lookup returns CDR1 SGDLS and CDR2 YYNGEE. The germline V and J ends were trimmed by 7 bases and 2 bases, with 5 bases remaining between them. This CDR3 region has 11 residues. CDR3 loop: CASSATDTQYF. The DNA for the CDR3 is TGTGCCAGCTCCGCCACAGATACGCAGTATTTT.